This TCR beta chain emerged from a study of vaccination and CD4 T cells after COVID-19 (dated by TCRdb to the early 2020s). Regarding the research as a whole: Convalescent patients had a positive SARS-CoV-2 result on nasal swab PCR, and of these patients, several had mild disease and one had severe disease. The convalescent cohort comprised six males and four females, including two Hispanic individuals, seven Caucasians, two Asians and one multiracial person. Each participant got two doses of either the Pfizer-BioNTech BNT162b2 vaccine (n=8) or the Moderna mRNA-1273 vaccine (n=2). Post-COVID blood samples were collected from convalescent patients a median of around 100 days after diagnosis, with a range of roughly 30 to 170 days. The time from the second vaccine dose to post-vaccine blood sampling had a median of roughly 72 days and ranged from about 12 to 241 days. The cultures were stimulated with overlapping spike peptide pools from SARS-CoV-2 and from the common cold coronaviruses HCoV-NL63, HCoV-OC43 and HCoV-229E. Control cultures used a CEFX viral epitope pool as positive control, an HIV-1 Nef peptide pool as negative control, or no peptide. In ten to eleven COVID-19 convalescent patients and 4 infection-naive healthy vaccine recipients, the spike-specific CD4+ TCR repertoire before mRNA vaccination was compared with the repertoire after mRNA vaccination. Overall study outcomes, separate from this receptor: The number of convalescent patients in the study was relatively small, and the study did not examine early timepoints following natural infection. Although the median number of SARS-CoV-2-reactive clonotypes went up from roughly 23 after infection to 30 to 45 after vaccination, the increase was not significant. Nearly all vaccine-specific clones in convalescent patients (304 of 307) were mono-reactive for SARS-CoV-2 spike rather than cross-reactive with common cold coronaviruses. In convalescent patients, a median approximately 86% of post-vaccine SARS-CoV-2-reactive clones were detected only after vaccination, suggesting vaccine-specific priming.

Library preparation used PCR. At the Johns Hopkins FTIC core, DNA from the cultured CD4+ T cells underwent TCR sequencing with the Oncomine TCR Beta short-read assay. The QIAamp micro DNA kit was used to extract genomic DNA from the cultured CD4+ T cells. The Oncomine TCR Beta libraries from cultured CD4+ T cells were pooled using unique dual indexes and then sequenced on an Illumina iSeq 100. In the source study's methods: Non-productive sequences were filtered out, and CDR3s that did not start with C, did not end with F or W, or were shorter than 7 amino acids were discarded. Antigen-specific clonotypes were identified with the MANAFEST web application by comparing peptide-stimulated wells with reference and other culture wells. Positive clones required FDR below 0.05, an odds ratio above 5, and productive frequency above 0.1% in at least two of three replicate wells. A clonotype counted as cross-reactive if it showed significant expansion both in the SARS-CoV-2 spike wells and in at least one common cold coronavirus spike condition. Levenshtein distances (stringdist) and unrooted phylogenetic trees (ape) in R version 3.6.1 were used to assess CDR3 homology. The public reads were run again by TCRdb, first through fastp at Q25 and then through MiXCR, and only productive beta chains were kept. Rows merge per CDR3 protein into single entries with the most common DNA and genes. TCRdb's processing, not the study's, gives the V and J calls here. The sample has 4,000 to 4,500 distinct CDR3 sequences on record, under 25% of them singletons. Around 19% of the sample is held by the ten biggest clonotypes.

A note on this clonotype: Its antigen target is currently unknown. The record has no base qualities; no much larger clone is one base away.

Clipping removes 6 bases from V and 1 base from J, with 4 as the unmatched junction base count. The CDR3 measures 14 amino acids from cysteine to phenylalanine. Just CDR3 DNA is preserved here, 42 bases in frame from base 1. The intended sense of this specimen's treatment or condition label: roughly nine-day PBMC culture with coronavirus spike peptide pools or control peptides (ViraFEST assay). The ViraFEST assay was used in the study, in which antigen-specific T cells were expanded with peptide pools and expanded clonotypes were subsequently identified by TCR sequencing. The positive SARS-CoV-2 PCR tests of the convalescent patients were dated from March to December 2020, before the Alpha, Beta and Delta variants emerged in the United States. Each well held 2.2 million or so PBMCs cultured in IMDM containing about 5% human AB serum and approximately 10 IU/ml IL-2, with roughly 9.2 ug/ml peptide pools added. On days 3 and 7, half of the culture medium was replaced with fresh IL-2-containing medium. After roughly 11 days of culture, CD4+ T cells were isolated by negative selection with the EasySep CD4+ T cell isolation kit. Ficoll-Paque Plus gradient centrifugation was used to isolate PBMCs from whole blood, and the isolated PBMCs were then either used fresh or cryopreserved at -140C. In general, triplicate wells were set up for every culture condition.

This sequence was found in a human donor who had recovered from COVID-19. What was sequenced was CD4+ T cells from blood, cultured in vitro. This chain joins TRBV12-3 or TRBV12-4 to TRBJ2-7; TRBD1 agrees with 9 junctional bases. CDR3 protein: CASSRTGESYEQYF. The sequenced DNA: TGTGCCAGCAGCCGGACAGGGGAATCCTACGAGCAGTACTTC.